The 28 T cell receptor beta chains listed next were all sequenced from one sample in a study of blood T cell repertoires in COVID-19. Repertoires were generated with immunoSEQ multiplex PCR, while TCRdb's copy carries only in-frame clones and drops some. Of 250,000 to 350,000 clones in the sample, 87% were seen once. The sample taken for sequencing was PBMCs or T cells enriched from blood (not recorded which). The origin of the receptors is a woman aged 18-29 years who had recovered from COVID-19.

V and J are TRBV29-1 and TRBJ1-2; no definite D call. This CDR3 has 12 amino acids. Germline-derived CDR1 and CDR2 are SQVTM and ANQGSEA. The V and J ends lost 2 bases and 5 bases respectively, with 9 bases between them. This CDR3 is CSVEWQNYGYTF. Written as DNA, the CDR3 is TGCAGCGTTGAATGGCAGAATTATGGCTACACCTTC.

The DNA for the CDR3 is TGTGCCAGCAGTTACTCAAGGGGTAGCAATGAGCAGTTCTTC. Translated: CASSYSRGSNEQFF. The chain has TRBV6-5 and TRBJ2-1, with TRBD1 as a possible D gene (5 bases). The germline V gene encodes CDR1 MNHEY and CDR2 SVGAGI. Trimming took 0 bases from V and 6 from J, leaving 9 bases between them. CDR3 length equals 14 residues.

The J gene is TRBJ1-4, the V gene TRBV7-9, with TRBD1 identical over 7 bases. This CDR3 is built from 16 residues. CDR1 is SEHNR and CDR2 is FQNEAQ in the germline V gene (reference sequence). Unmatched junction bases numbered 9, after V lost 3 bases and J lost 5 bases. CDR3 in DNA: TGTGCCAGCAGCTTCTATTCCGCAGGGGGAAATGAAAAACTGTTTTTT. Protein sequence: CASSFYSAGGNEKLFF. The full variable domain, in which reference TRBV7-9 and TRBJ1-4 provide the parts outside the CDR3, is DTGVSQNPRHKITKRGQNVTFRCDPISEHNRLYWYRQTLGQGPEFLTYFQNEAQLEKSRLLSDRFSAERPKGSFSTLEIQRTEQGDSAMYLCASSFYSAGGNEKLFFGSGTQLSVL.

This sequence joins TRBV5-4 and TRBJ2-4; 7 bases match TRBD1. V lost 4 bases, J lost 10 bases, and 17 bases stayed unmatched. Germline values: CDR1 SGHNT, CDR2 YYREEE (reference sequence). CDR3 length: 16 residues. This chain's CDR3 is CASSKAAGTVNDIQYF. DNA for the CDR3: TGTGCCAGCAGCAAAGCCGCCGGGACAGTCAATGATATTCAGTACTTC.

The chain uses TRBV7-8 and TRBJ1-6; D is undetermined. The ends were cut back, 2 bases at V and 7 bases at J, with 6 bases in the middle. The CDR3 contains 13 residues. CDR1 and CDR2 (germline): SGHVS, FQNEAQ. The CDR3 reads CASSLSRNSPLHF. The CDR3 DNA reads TGTGCCAGCAGCTTATCCAGGAATTCACCCCTCCACTTT. Supplemented by reference TRBV7-8 and TRBJ1-6, the full variable domain reads GAGVSQSPRYKVAKRGQDVALRCDPISGHVSLFWYQQALGQGPEFLTYFQNEAQLDKSGLPSDRFFAERPEGSVSTLKIQRTQQEDSAVYLCASSLSRNSPLHFGNGTRLTVT.

This chain uses TRBV27 with TRBJ1-3; D is possibly TRBD1 (6 bases). V gave up 4 bases and J gave up 0 bases, with 13 bases separating them. The CDR3 is made up of 16 amino acids. The V gene's germline CDR1 is MNHEY and CDR2 SMNVEV (reference sequence). CDR3 nucleotide sequence: TGTGCCAGCAGTTCCGGACAGTCCTACTCTGGAAACACCATATATTTT. Translation: CASSSGQSYSGNTIYF.

The chain links TRBV9 to TRBJ2-7, with TRBD1 matching over 7 bases. This CDR3 comprises 15 residues. V trimming: 0 bases; J trimming: 1 base; junction bases outside the gene matches: 4. The germline gives CDR1 SGDLS, CDR2 YYNGEE. The CDR3 here is CASSVGTGDSYEQYF. Written as DNA, the CDR3 is TGTGCCAGCAGCGTAGGGACAGGCGATTCCTACGAGCAGTACTTC.

The rearrangement joins TRBV14 to TRBJ1-2; D not certain. CDR3 length: 13 residues. The V end lost 0 bases, the J end lost 5 bases, and 7 bases lay between the germline ends. Germline values: CDR1 SGHDN, CDR2 FVKESK. CDR3 amino acids: CASSQEQPYGYTF. The CDR3 coding sequence is TGTGCCAGCAGCCAAGAACAGCCTTATGGCTACACCTTC.

The chain has TRBV19 and TRBJ1-5; possibly TRBD1 for D (6 bases). The CDR3 is 15 residues long. Germline loops: CDR1 LNHDA, CDR2 SQIVND (reference sequence). The V and J ends lost 4 bases and 1 base respectively, with 11 bases between them. The CDR3 region has the DNA TGTGCCAGTAGTAAAGGACAGTTAAGCAATCAGCCCCAGCATTTT. Translation: CASSKGQLSNQPQHF.

In its sample, this clone was seen once. The rearrangement joins TRBV6-6 to TRBJ1-2, with 9 bases matching TRBD1. The V gene end was trimmed by 5 bases and the J gene end by 11 bases; junction bases not matched to a gene: 9. Germline V gives CDR1 MNHNY, CDR2 SVGAGI (reference sequence). This CDR3 comprises 13 residues. Written as DNA, the CDR3 is TGTGCCAGCAGTCACACGCGACAGGGGGATTACACCTTC. Its translation: CASSHTRQGDYTF.

The chain links TRBV7-3 to TRBJ2-1; possibly TRBD1 for D (6 bases). The CDR3 runs to 16 residues. Germline loops: CDR1 SGHTA, CDR2 FQGTGA. Trimming cost V 1 base and J 1 base, with 11 bases left between them. CDR3 residues: CASSLRAGESYNEQFF. In nucleotides, the CDR3 is TGTGCCAGCAGCTTAAGGGCAGGGGAGTCCTACAATGAGCAGTTCTTC.

The chain uses TRBV7-6 and TRBJ2-1; TRBD2 aligns across 10 bases. The CDR3 is 16 amino acids. The V segment lost 5 bases and the J segment 2 bases; nucleotides outside the gene matches: 6. The germline CDR1 and CDR2 sequences are SGHVS and FNYEAQ. CDR3 sequence (DNA): TGTGCCAGCAGCAGCCCCACTAGCGGGACCTACAATGAGCAGTTCTTC. Protein sequence: CASSSPTSGTYNEQFF.

The chain uses TRBV28 and TRBJ2-3, with no clear D. The CDR3 covers 11 residues. The V and J ends lost 6 bases and 3 bases respectively, with 4 bases between them. CDR1 is MDHEN, CDR2 SYDVKM, per germline. The CDR3 is CASSMTDTQYF. The CDR3 region has the DNA TGTGCCAGCAGCATGACAGATACGCAGTATTTT.

This sequence joins TRBV19 and TRBJ2-2; 10 bases fit TRBD2. V shed 4 bases and J 5 bases; nucleotides not matched to a gene: 10. The CDR3 runs to 17 residues. CDR1 and CDR2 (germline): LNHDA, SQIVND (reference sequence). In nucleotides, the CDR3 is TGTGCCAGTAGTAGGCTGGTAGCGGGAGGCGAGACCGGGGAGCTGTTTTTT. This translates into CASSRLVAGGETGELFF.

This clone has a handful of counts. The V call is TRBV7-9, the J call TRBJ1-1; 7 bases agree with TRBD1. Germline trimming cut 1 base from V and 6 bases from J; bases unmatched to any gene: 5. Germline CDR1 is SEHNR and CDR2 is FQNEAQ (reference sequence). CDR3 length equals 14 residues. The chain's CDR3 is CASSLGPTGAEAFF. The DNA for the CDR3 is TGTGCCAGCAGCTTAGGCCCCACAGGGGCTGAAGCTTTCTTT.

The chain employs TRBV15 and TRBJ2-2; 9 bases align to TRBD1. V shed 8 bases, J shed 2 bases, and the junction held 3 bases outside the gene matches. Germline CDR1 and CDR2: LNHNV and YYDKDF (reference sequence). The CDR3 spans 14 residues. Written as DNA, the CDR3 is TGTGCCACCGGGACAGGGCTAAACACCGGGGAGCTGTTTTTT. It yields the protein CATGTGLNTGELFF.

This clone was seen a single time. The CDR3 DNA sequence: TGTGCCAGCAGTTTAATGGGGGCCTTGGACACTGAAGCTTTCTTT. This gives the protein CASSLMGALDTEAFF. The chain has TRBV28 and TRBJ1-1; tentatively, D is TRBD1 (6 bases). CDR3 size: 15 residues. The germline V and J ends were trimmed by 2 bases and 3 bases, with 13 bases remaining between them. Looked up from germline, CDR1 is MDHEN and CDR2 is SYDVKM. Variable domain in full (rest from reference TRBV28 and TRBJ1-1): DVKVTQSSRYLVKRTGEKVFLECVQDMDHENMFWYRQDPGLGLRLIYFSYDVKMKEKGDIPEGYSVSREKKERFSLILESASTNQTSMYLCASSLMGALDTEAFFGQGTRLTVV.

The rearrangement links TRBV7-3 to TRBJ2-1; 7 bases match TRBD1. This CDR3 is 13 amino acids long. Germline CDR1 SGHTA, CDR2 FQGTGA. The ends lost 4 bases at V and 6 bases at J; junction bases unmatched: 3. The CDR3 here is CASSSRQGNEQFF. DNA of the CDR3: TGTGCCAGCAGCTCCCGACAGGGCAATGAGCAGTTCTTC.

This clone was seen a single time. V and J are TRBV2 and TRBJ1-2; maybe TRBD1 (5 bases). Trimming took 6 bases from V and 4 from J, leaving 15 bases between them. Germline CDR1 and CDR2: SNHLY and FYNNEI. This CDR3 is built from 14 residues. CDR3 coding DNA: TGTGCCAGCAGGGGACTTAGGTCCTTCTATGGCTACACCTTC. It specifies CASRGLRSFYGYTF.

The chain combines TRBV5-1 with TRBJ2-7; D possibly corresponds to TRBD2 (5 bases). Trimming stripped 0 bases from V and 1 base from J, with 11 bases between. CDR3 size: 15 residues. The germline CDR1 and CDR2 sequences are SGHRS and YFSETQ. CDR3 loop: CASSLAGGLSYEQYF. The CDR3 bases are TGCGCCAGCAGCTTGGCCGGCGGACTGTCCTACGAGCAGTACTTC.

The sample holds one count of this clone. V and J are TRBV7-9 and TRBJ1-2, with TRBD1 matching 9 bases. The CDR3 length is 14 residues. Germline V gives CDR1 SEHNR, CDR2 FQNEAQ (reference sequence). Trimming cost V 6 bases and J 8 bases; bases outside gene matches: 10. CDR3 residues: CASSMTTGGGGYTF. CDR3 sequence (DNA): TGTGCCAGCAGTATGACCACAGGGGGCGGAGGCTACACCTTC.

This sequence joins TRBV4-3 and TRBJ2-1; 8 bases line up with TRBD1. The V gene end was trimmed by 0 bases and the J gene end by 8 bases; junction bases not matched to a gene: 18. Germline V gene sequence: CDR1 LGHNA, CDR2 YSLEER. The CDR3 sequence is 19 residues long. This CDR3 reads CASSQDYLASGQGADEQFF. DNA for the CDR3: TGCGCCAGCAGCCAAGATTATCTCGCCTCTGGCCAGGGGGCCGATGAGCAGTTCTTC.

The chain links TRBV7-9 to TRBJ1-1, with 7 positions matching TRBD1. The CDR3 sequence is 13 residues long. Germline V gene data show CDR1 as SEHNR and CDR2 as FQNEAQ (reference sequence). The J segment lost 4 bases and the V segment lost 2 bases, leaving 1 base of the junction unmatched. CDR3 bases: TGTGCCAGCAGCTTATCAGGGGGCACTGAAGCTTTCTTT. It encodes CASSLSGGTEAFF.

The chain carries TRBV9 and TRBJ1-1, with TRBD1 matching 11 bases. The CDR3 contains 16 residues. Germline lookup yields CDR1 SGDLS and CDR2 YYNGEE. Trimming removed 0 bases from V and 4 bases from J; junction bases left unmatched: 5. The CDR3 region is CASSVDPGTGGTEAFF. CDR3 bases: TGTGCCAGCAGCGTAGACCCGGGGACAGGGGGCACTGAAGCTTTCTTT.

The chain joins TRBV4-3 to TRBJ2-1; possible D gene TRBD1, 6 bases. In germline, CDR1 is LGHNA, CDR2 YSLEER. The CDR3 loop spans 17 amino acids. Trimming took off 3 bases at V and 0 bases at J, with 15 bases between the two ends. The CDR3 protein is CASSQTRGRGSYNEQFF. DNA of the CDR3: TGCGCCAGCAGCCAGACCCGTGGCAGGGGCTCCTACAATGAGCAGTTCTTC.

Worth noting for this clone: At one end, the junction sequence differs from germline, possibly due to a read error. The chain has TRBV4-2 and TRBJ1-4, with 9 bases matching TRBD1. This CDR3 spans 14 amino acids. CDR1 is LGHNA and CDR2 is YNFKEQ in the germline V gene. CDR3 protein: CASTQQGAREKLFF. CDR3 nucleotide sequence: TGTGCCAGCACCCAACAGGGGGCGCGAGAAAAACTGTTTTTT.

This clone appeared a few times. The chain employs TRBV27 and TRBJ1-2, with TRBD1 matching 10 bases. The V gene's germline CDR1 is MNHEY and CDR2 SMNVEV (reference sequence). The ends lost 7 bases at V and 4 bases at J; junction bases unmatched: 6. The CDR3 is made up of 14 amino acids. The CDR3 region is CASTSWTGGYGYTF. In nucleotides, the CDR3 is TGTGCCAGCACCTCCTGGACAGGGGGCTATGGCTACACCTTC.

This clone was observed once. This sequence joins TRBV7-9 and TRBJ2-5; weak D call: TRBD1 (6 bases). Germline V CDR1 and CDR2: SEHNR, FQNEAQ (reference sequence). V lost 5 bases, J lost 2 bases, and 12 bases lay in between. The CDR3 is 14 residues long. The DNA of the CDR3 is TGTGCCAGCAGCGCCCGGACAGATCAAGAGACCCAGTACTTC. Translated, it gives CASSARTDQETQYF.